These T cell receptor beta chains were read from a single sample in a study of blood T cell repertoires in COVID-19. Generated by immunoSEQ multiplex PCR, the TCRdb table keeps only in-frame clones and is missing some. The sample holds about 150,000 clones, approximately 92% seen once. The material sequenced was peripheral blood. The receptor source for this set is a woman aged 55 to 70 with active COVID-19. Both conserved end residues are part of each CDR3. The order of the fields is J gene, D gene, V gene, clone size, CDR3 protein, CDR3 DNA. D genes are given only for firm matches. Size tells how often a clone was seen (once, few, many) or the class of an expanded clone, and some rows leave it out.

J gene: TRBJ1-6; D gene: -; V gene: TRBV18; clone size: -; CDR3 protein: CASSPSHPAGGNNSPLHF; CDR3 DNA: TGTGCCAGCTCACCGTCCCATCCCGCCGGGGGGAATAATTCACCCCTCCACTTT
J gene: TRBJ2-5; D gene: -; V gene: TRBV6-5; clone size: -; CDR3 protein: CASGAIQETQYF; CDR3 DNA: TGTGCCAGCGGGGCTATACAAGAGACCCAGTACTTC
J gene: TRBJ1-5; D gene: TRBD1; V gene: TRBV7-2; clone size: -; CDR3 protein: CASSPGQGWGQPQHF; CDR3 DNA: TGTGCCAGCAGCCCCGGACAGGGATGGGGGCAGCCCCAGCATTTT
J gene: TRBJ2-3; D gene: -; V gene: TRBV24-1; clone size: -; CDR3 protein: CATSERGISTDTQYF; CDR3 DNA: TGTGCCACCAGTGAGAGAGGGATTAGCACAGATACGCAGTATTTT
J gene: TRBJ2-1; D gene: TRBD2; V gene: TRBV7-9; clone size: -; CDR3 protein: CASSLGIPMGSGSWQFF; CDR3 DNA: TGTGCCAGCAGCTTAGGGATTCCGATGGGTAGCGGGAGTTGGCAGTTCTTC
J gene: TRBJ2-3; D gene: -; V gene: TRBV12-3/TRBV12-4; clone size: -; CDR3 protein: CASVQEVTDTQYF; CDR3 DNA: TGTGCCAGCGTCCAAGAGGTCACAGATACGCAGTATTTT
J gene: TRBJ1-2; D gene: -; V gene: TRBV30; clone size: -; CDR3 protein: CASLPNGGGYGYTF; CDR3 DNA: TGTGCCAGCTTGCCTAATGGGGGAGGCTATGGCTACACCTTC
J gene: TRBJ1-6; D gene: -; V gene: TRBV27; clone size: -; CDR3 protein: CASSLMTGTSSSYNSPLHF; CDR3 DNA: TGTGCCAGCAGTCTCATGACGGGAACCTCAAGCTCCTATAATTCACCCCTCCACTTT
J gene: TRBJ2-1; D gene: TRBD1; V gene: TRBV27; clone size: -; CDR3 protein: CASTPQGAYNEQFF; CDR3 DNA: TGTGCCAGCACTCCCCAGGGGGCCTACAATGAGCAGTTCTTC
J gene: TRBJ2-7; D gene: -; V gene: TRBV28; clone size: -; CDR3 protein: CASSSFEQYF; CDR3 DNA: TGTGCCAGCAGTTCGTTCGAGCAGTACTTC
J gene: TRBJ2-6; D gene: -; V gene: TRBV3-1/TRBV3-2; clone size: -; CDR3 protein: CASSPNPRAGANVLTF; CDR3 DNA: TGTGCCAGCAGCCCAAACCCCAGGGCTGGGGCCAACGTCCTGACTTTC
J gene: TRBJ2-7; D gene: TRBD2; V gene: TRBV11-2; clone size: -; CDR3 protein: CASSSTSGSFNEQYF; CDR3 DNA: TGTGCCAGCAGCAGCACTAGCGGGAGTTTCAACGAGCAGTACTTC
J gene: TRBJ2-1; D gene: -; V gene: TRBV7-8; clone size: -; CDR3 protein: CASSHVYAYNEQFF; CDR3 DNA: TGTGCCAGCAGCCACGTCTACGCCTACAATGAGCAGTTCTTC
J gene: TRBJ2-7; D gene: -; V gene: TRBV10-3; clone size: -; CDR3 protein: CAISEFLATHPSYEQYF; CDR3 DNA: TGTGCCATCAGTGAGTTCCTAGCCACCCACCCCTCCTACGAGCAGTACTTC
J gene: TRBJ2-7; D gene: -; V gene: TRBV15; clone size: -; CDR3 protein: CATSREGITGTTLYEQYF; CDR3 DNA: TGTGCCACCAGCAGAGAGGGAATAACCGGGACAACCCTCTACGAGCAGTACTTC
J gene: TRBJ2-1; D gene: -; V gene: TRBV6-5; clone size: once; CDR3 protein: CASSSPDPRRQFF; CDR3 DNA: TGTGCCAGCAGTTCCCCGGATCCGAGGAGGCAGTTCTTC
J gene: TRBJ2-1; D gene: TRBD2; V gene: TRBV9; clone size: -; CDR3 protein: CASSVTSGRIYNEQFF; CDR3 DNA: TGTGCCAGCAGCGTAACTAGCGGGAGGATCTACAATGAGCAGTTCTTC
J gene: TRBJ2-1; D gene: -; V gene: TRBV4-1; clone size: -; CDR3 protein: CASSQAPRNNEQFF; CDR3 DNA: TGCGCCAGCAGCCAAGCCCCCAGAAACAATGAGCAGTTCTTC
J gene: TRBJ2-1; D gene: TRBD2; V gene: TRBV7-9; clone size: -; CDR3 protein: CASSRFTSGSFQSYNEQFF; CDR3 DNA: TGTGCCAGCAGCCGATTTACTAGCGGGAGTTTCCAATCCTACAATGAGCAGTTCTTC
J gene: TRBJ1-1; D gene: -; V gene: TRBV4-2; clone size: -; CDR3 protein: CASSQELAVNTEAFF; CDR3 DNA: TGTGCCAGCAGCCAAGAACTGGCGGTGAACACTGAAGCTTTCTTT
J gene: TRBJ2-5; D gene: -; V gene: TRBV11-1; clone size: -; CDR3 protein: CASSFPQETQYF; CDR3 DNA: TGTGCCAGCAGCTTCCCTCAAGAGACCCAGTACTTC
J gene: TRBJ1-6; D gene: TRBD1; V gene: TRBV7-2; clone size: -; CDR3 protein: CASSSSWTGGLSPLHF; CDR3 DNA: TGTGCCAGCAGCTCCTCCTGGACAGGGGGTTTATCACCCCTCCACTTT
J gene: TRBJ1-1; D gene: -; V gene: TRBV4-1; clone size: -; CDR3 protein: CASSQGQMNTEAFF; CDR3 DNA: TGCGCCAGCAGCCAAGGACAGATGAACACTGAAGCTTTCTTT
J gene: TRBJ1-1; D gene: TRBD1; V gene: TRBV29-1; clone size: -; CDR3 protein: CSAGTARNTEAFF; CDR3 DNA: TGCAGCGCTGGGACAGCCAGGAACACTGAAGCTTTCTTT
J gene: TRBJ1-1; D gene: TRBD1; V gene: TRBV19; clone size: -; CDR3 protein: CATSLAGGSAFF; CDR3 DNA: TGTGCCACCAGCCTGGCAGGGGGGTCAGCTTTCTTT
J gene: TRBJ1-4; D gene: -; V gene: TRBV12-3/TRBV12-4; clone size: -; CDR3 protein: CASSSGGAEKLFF; CDR3 DNA: TGTGCCAGCAGCTCCGGAGGGGCTGAAAAACTGTTTTTT
J gene: TRBJ1-2; D gene: TRBD1; V gene: TRBV27; clone size: once; CDR3 protein: CASSPRTGFGYTF; CDR3 DNA: TGTGCCAGCAGTCCTAGGACAGGGTTTGGCTACACCTTC
J gene: TRBJ2-3; D gene: -; V gene: TRBV29-1; clone size: -; CDR3 protein: CSVEQGTDTQYF; CDR3 DNA: TGCAGCGTTGAGCAGGGCACAGATACGCAGTATTTT
J gene: TRBJ1-5; D gene: -; V gene: TRBV28; clone size: -; CDR3 protein: CASSPAGISNQPQHF; CDR3 DNA: TGTGCCAGCTCCCCAGCCGGGATTAGCAATCAGCCCCAGCATTTT
J gene: TRBJ1-2; D gene: -; V gene: TRBV7-9; clone size: -; CDR3 protein: CASSLESGFGYTF; CDR3 DNA: TGTGCCAGCAGCTTAGAGTCAGGGTTTGGCTACACCTTC
J gene: TRBJ2-5; D gene: TRBD1; V gene: TRBV27; clone size: -; CDR3 protein: CASNPQGDGETQYF; CDR3 DNA: TGTGCCAGCAACCCACAGGGGGATGGGGAGACCCAGTACTTC
J gene: TRBJ2-1; D gene: TRBD2; V gene: TRBV7-2; clone size: -; CDR3 protein: CASSLATSGSYNEQFF; CDR3 DNA: TGTGCCAGCAGCCTCGCGACGAGCGGGAGCTACAATGAGCAGTTCTTC
J gene: TRBJ2-1; D gene: TRBD1; V gene: TRBV19; clone size: -; CDR3 protein: CASSTGQGGYNEQFF; CDR3 DNA: TGTGCCAGTAGTACGGGACAGGGGGGGTACAATGAGCAGTTCTTC
J gene: TRBJ2-5; D gene: TRBD2; V gene: TRBV3-1/TRBV3-2; clone size: -; CDR3 protein: CASSWARELSETQYF; CDR3 DNA: TGTGCCAGCAGCTGGGCGCGGGAGTTGTCAGAGACCCAGTACTTC
J gene: TRBJ2-7; D gene: TRBD1; V gene: TRBV4-1; clone size: -; CDR3 protein: CASSQKTGLYEQYF; CDR3 DNA: TGCGCCAGCAGCCAAAAGACAGGGCTCTACGAGCAGTACTTC
J gene: TRBJ2-1; D gene: -; V gene: TRBV7-2; clone size: once; CDR3 protein: CASSLSSRPGGYNEQFF; CDR3 DNA: TGTGCCAGCAGCTTAAGCTCGCGCCCCGGGGGCTACAATGAGCAGTTCTTC
J gene: TRBJ2-2; D gene: TRBD1; V gene: TRBV10-2; clone size: once; CDR3 protein: CASSGDPGGSGELFF; CDR3 DNA: TGCGCCAGCAGTGGGGACCCAGGGGGCAGCGGGGAGCTGTTTTTT
J gene: TRBJ2-7; D gene: TRBD1; V gene: TRBV11-2; clone size: -; CDR3 protein: CASSLVGTGSYEQYF; CDR3 DNA: TGTGCCAGCAGCTTAGTCGGGACAGGCTCCTACGAGCAGTACTTC
J gene: TRBJ1-2; D gene: -; V gene: TRBV5-1; clone size: -; CDR3 protein: CASSLGTRGNGYTF; CDR3 DNA: TGCGCCAGCAGCTTGGGGACAAGAGGAAATGGCTACACCTTC
J gene: TRBJ2-2; D gene: TRBD2; V gene: TRBV11-2; clone size: -; CDR3 protein: CASSLFWGGPGELFF; CDR3 DNA: TGTGCCAGCAGCTTGTTCTGGGGGGGTCCCGGGGAGCTGTTTTTT
J gene: TRBJ2-1; D gene: -; V gene: TRBV27; clone size: -; CDR3 protein: CASSLNREYEQFF; CDR3 DNA: TGTGCCAGCAGTTTGAACAGGGAATATGAGCAGTTCTTC